This T cell receptor (beta chain) was retrieved from a study of CD8+ T cells in alopecia areata. On the study more broadly: Tofacitinib was taken orally by treated patients, and the dose was 5 to 10 mg twice daily.

The treatment here: oral pan-JAK inhibitor, 5-10 mg twice daily. Reverse transcription of extracted RNA yielded cDNA, which provided the sequencing template. Profiled with immunoSEQ multiplex PCR; TCRdb holds only in-frame clones, not every one. The data contain 150,000 to 250,000 clones, 45% to 75% of them singletons. The CDR3 is 15 residues long. CDR1 is SGHDT and CDR2 is YYEEEE in the germline V gene. V shed 5 bases and J shed 12 bases, with 24 bases lying between them. V and J are TRBV5-6 and TRBJ2-1; maybe TRBD2 (7 bases). This specimen was CD4+ T cells sorted from blood, taken at week 4, from a patient treated with tofacitinib. This TCR was sampled from a human donor with alopecia areata. DNA of the CDR3: TGTGCCAGCAGTCGTACCCGGGGAGGGGGACGAGGGCAGTTCTTC. This codes for CASSRTRGGGRGQFF.